The sequence of this T cell receptor beta chain was determined in a study of T cell repertoires in cytomegalovirus infection (dated by TCRdb to 2018 to 2020). About the full investigation: Donor HLA type was relevant to the analysis, as public TCR beta signatures indicated carriage of CMV infection together with the matching HLA type. What the study reported, not specific to this receptor: In both this cohort and an independent cohort of 352 donors, the cumulative frequency of public TCR beta family members distinguished carriers of CMV infection plus the relevant HLA type. The ex vivo response was dominated by HLA-C-restricted CMV-specific TCR beta clonotypes, and the single most frequent clonotype in two of eight donors was supplied by these HLA-C-restricted clonotypes.

This clonotype was recorded many times. The antigen it recognizes is unknown. Base qualities are not at hand, and no much larger clone is one base apart. Its CDR3 holds 14 amino acids, cysteine through phenylalanine. The DNA shown is the 42-base CDR3, in frame from base 1. CDR1 and CDR2 are drawn from the germline V gene: MDHEN, SYDVKM. Trimming takes 7 bases from V and 2 bases from J, and the germline ends sit 14 bases apart. The instrument given in TCRdb is Illumina HiSeq 1500. The public reads were run again by TCRdb, first through fastp at Q25 and then through MiXCR, and only productive beta chains were kept. Every entry covers one CDR3 protein and lists the most common genes and DNA from its rows. For this sample there are about 130,000 distinct CDR3 sequences; approximately 9.2% appear just once. In total, the top ten clones hold roughly a tenth of the sample.

Material: PBMCs. This TCR was recovered from a human donor in good health (CMV status not recorded). Some clones in this sample may be carry-over from other donors' samples. The V gene is TRBV28 and the J gene is TRBJ2-5; 5 matching bases give a weak D call of TRBD1. At the DNA level, the sequence is TGTGCCAGCAAGGGCGGTGGGGCTCAAGAGACCCAGTACTTC. Its protein reads: CASKGGGAQETQYF.